The TCR beta chain described here comes from a study of siplizumab effects on memory and regulatory T cells. Unstimulated naive, memory, effector memory and TEMRA subsets from a few donor pairs underwent sequencing. In each sample, 10^5 or so TCR templates were assayed. The repertoire was sequenced with immunoSEQ multiplex PCR; TCRdb's copy has only in-frame clones and lacks some. The repertoire consists of about 40,000 clones, with about 90% occurring once and the leading ten covering less than 0.3%. CDR1 is KGHSH, CDR2 LQKENI, per germline. Trimming cost V 2 bases and J 3 bases; bases outside gene matches: 5. This CDR3 is 16 amino acids long. With regard to this clone: The antigen is undetermined.

The study's findings and limits: The naive T cell population seemed more diverse than memory cells and seemed a major contributor to the alloresponse. Suppressive function of proliferating Tregs from siplizumab cultures was not confirmed.

Source material: naive CD4+ T cells sorted from blood. The chain links TRBV18 to TRBJ2-3; 10 nucleotides align to TRBD1. The clonotype comes from a human donor in good health. The DNA of the CDR3 is TGTGCCAGCTCACCATATAGGACAGGGGGAACAGATACGCAGTATTTT. As protein: CASSPYRTGGTDTQYF.